This T cell receptor (beta chain) was obtained from a study of T cell responses to AZD1222 COVID-19 vaccine. Whole-study results and caveats: Donors, mostly white British, included more females; clonal diversity was possibly underestimated.

Trimming took off 2 bases at V and 4 bases at J, with 10 bases between the two ends. CDR1 and CDR2 (germline): SGHRS, YFSETQ. The CDR3 is 13 residues long. With regard to this clone: Its target is unknown.

This table comes from immunoSEQ multiplex PCR, and its TCRdb copy is limited to in-frame clones, with some not included. Of 130,000 to 150,000 clones listed, approximately 94% are singletons. The gene calls are TRBV5-1 and TRBJ2-7; perhaps TRBD1 as D (6 bases). The sample was peripheral blood, taken on day 0 of AZD1222 vaccination. This TCR was recovered from an adult in good health. For the CDR3, the DNA is TGCGCCAGCAGCTTATTACAGGGATACGAGCAGTACTTC. This translates into CASSLLQGYEQYF. Filled out from reference TRBV5-1 and TRBJ2-7, the complete variable domain reads KAGVTQTPRYLIKTRGQQVTLSCSPISGHRSVSWYQQTPGQGLQFLFEYFSETQRNKGNFPGRFSGRQFSNSRSEMNVSTLELGDSALYLCASSLLQGYEQYFGPGTRLTVT.